The rows below give T cell receptor beta chains drawn from one sample of a study of tumor and adjacent non-tumor tissue in lung cancer. TCRdb redid the calling of the multiplex PCR reads with MiXCR, one entry per CDR3 protein. The sample lists about 110,000 distinct CDR3 sequences, roughly 84% seen once, with about 23% in the top ten. Sequenced input: lung tumor tissue. These receptor sequences come from a man aged 65 to 79 with non-small cell lung cancer. Each CDR3 is given with its conserved first and last residue. A D gene is named only where the DNA matches it firmly. Rows give clone size only sometimes, using once, few, many, or a class for an expanded clone.

>.|.|TRBV19|TRBJ2-2
CASQKTTGLMELFF
TGTGCCAGTCAAAAAACCACAGGGCTCATGGAGCTGTTTTTT
>.|TRBD1|TRBV4-1|TRBJ1-1
CASSQDGAYRGQYTEVFF
TGCGCCAGCAGTCAAGACGGTGCCTACAGGGGGCAATATACTGAAGTTTTCTTT
>.|TRBD2|TRBV12-3/TRBV12-4|TRBJ2-1
CASSLGSGGRLSNGQFF
TGTGCCAGCAGTTTAGGTAGCGGGGGTCGCCTCTCCAATGGGCAGTTCTTC
>.|TRBD2|TRBV11-2|TRBJ2-5
CASSLDHRGGETQYF
TGTGCCAGCAGCTTAGATCACCGGGGGGGAGAGACCCAGTACTTC
>.|TRBD1|TRBV5-5|TRBJ2-7
CASSWGQGFDEQYF
TGTGCCAGCAGCTGGGGACAGGGCTTCGACGAGCAGTACTTC
>.|.|TRBV5-6|TRBJ2-3
CTSSPDSLHTQYF
TGTACCAGCAGCCCGGACAGTCTTCATACGCAGTATTTT
>.|.|TRBV4-1|TRBJ2-7
CTSSQAGQPYEQYF
TGTACCAGCAGCCAAGCGGGACAGCCCTACGAGCAGTACTTC
>.|.|TRBV6-5|TRBJ2-4
CASRGCCLAKNIQYF
TGTGCCAGCAGGGGCTGTTGCCTAGCCAAAAACATTCAGTACTTC
>.|.|TRBV29-1|TRBJ2-4
CSVKEGNNQYF
TGCAGCGTTAAAGAGGGAAACAATCAGTACTTC
>.|TRBD2|TRBV6-1|TRBJ2-3
CASSVSSGAITDTQYF
TGTGCGAGCAGTGTATCTAGCGGGGCAATCACAGATACGCAGTATTTT
>.|TRBD1|TRBV11-1|TRBJ1-2
CAGCLDGTASDGYTF
TGTGCCGGCTGCTTAGACGGGACAGCTTCTGATGGTTACACCTTC
>.|.|TRBV29-1|TRBJ1-1
CSVCNGRNTEAIF
TGCAGCGTTTGTAACGGCCGGAACACTGAAGCTATCTTT
>.|.|TRBV6-2/TRBV6-3|TRBJ2-2
CARNSSDGQDTGELFF
TGTGCCAGGAATTCCTCAGACGGCCAAGACACCGGGGAGCTGTTTTTT
>.|.|TRBV5-1|TRBJ2-5
CASSTDMVGQETQYF
TGCGCCAGCAGCACGGACATGGTGGGCCAAGAGACCCAGTACTTC
>.|.|TRBV20-1|TRBJ1-6
CSAPHQASSSPLHF
TGCAGTGCTCCTCATCAGGCCTCGAGTTCACCGCTCCACTTT
>many|TRBD2|TRBV20-1|TRBJ2-1
CSARDWLAVSYNEQFF
TGCAGTGCTAGAGATTGGCTAGCGGTCTCCTACAATGAGCAGTTCTTC
>.|.|TRBV5-6|TRBJ2-1
CASSSGRGSSHNEQLF
TGTGCCAGCAGTTCCGGTAGGGGGAGCTCCCACAATGAGCAGCTCTTC
>.|.|TRBV7-9|TRBJ1-1
CASSQKGNSTETFF
TGTGCCAGCAGCCAAAAGGGAAATAGCACTGAAACTTTCTTT
>.|.|TRBV4-2|TRBJ1-6
CVGSHSSGKGSPLHF
TGTGTCGGCAGCCATTCATCCGGAAAGGGTTCACCCCTCCACTTT
>.|.|TRBV10-2|TRBJ2-5
CVTQGGATRGRETQYF
TGCGTCACCCAGGGAGGTGCAACAAGGGGTAGGGAGACCCAGTACTTC
>.|.|TRBV11-3|TRBJ2-2
CTSSLFADYNTGEMFF
TGTACCAGCAGCTTATTTGCCGACTACAACACCGGGGAGATGTTTTTT
>.|TRBD1|TRBV4-2|TRBJ1-1
CASSPVTGARTGAFF
TGTGCCAGCAGCCCCGTGACAGGGGCGCGCACTGGAGCTTTCTTT